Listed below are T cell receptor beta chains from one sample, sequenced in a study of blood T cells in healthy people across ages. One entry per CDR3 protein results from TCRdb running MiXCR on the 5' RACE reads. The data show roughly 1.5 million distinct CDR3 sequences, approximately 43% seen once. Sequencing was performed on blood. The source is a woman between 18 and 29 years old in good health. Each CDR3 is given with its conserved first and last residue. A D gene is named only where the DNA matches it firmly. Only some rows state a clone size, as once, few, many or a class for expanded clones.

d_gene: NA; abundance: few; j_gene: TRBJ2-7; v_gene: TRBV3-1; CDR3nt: TGTGCCAGCAGCCGTATAGGGGCCTACGAGCAGTACTTC; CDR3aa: CASSRIGAYEQYF
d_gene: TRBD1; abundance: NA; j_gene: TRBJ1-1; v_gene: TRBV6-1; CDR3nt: TGTGCCAGCAGTTCCACAGGGGCCTTGAACACTGAAGCTTTCTTT; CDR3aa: CASSSTGALNTEAFF
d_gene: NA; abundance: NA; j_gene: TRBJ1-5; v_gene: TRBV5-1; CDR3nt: TGCGCCAGCCAAGGTGGGGGGGAAAAAAATCAGCCCCAGCATTTT; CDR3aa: CASQGGGEKNQPQHF
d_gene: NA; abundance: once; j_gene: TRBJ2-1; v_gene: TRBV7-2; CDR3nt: TGTGCCAGCAGCCCTAAGGGAGGTCAGATTCTTGGCAAAGGGGCCAATGAGCAGTTCTTC; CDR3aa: CASSPKGGQILGKGANEQFF
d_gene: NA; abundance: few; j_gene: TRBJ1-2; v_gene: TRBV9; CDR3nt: TGTGCCAGCAGCGTAGATAGGACAGCCTATGGCTACACCTTC; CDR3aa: CASSVDRTAYGYTF
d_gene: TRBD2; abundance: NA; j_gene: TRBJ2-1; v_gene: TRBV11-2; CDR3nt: TGTGCCAGCAGCACCGGACTAGCGGGAGTTTGGGATGAGCAGTTCTTC; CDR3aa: CASSTGLAGVWDEQFF
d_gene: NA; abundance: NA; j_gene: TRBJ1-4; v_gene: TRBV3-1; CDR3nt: TGTGCCAGCAGAACAGCAGGGATGGGAAATGAAAAACTGTTTTTT; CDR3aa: CASRTAGMGNEKLFF
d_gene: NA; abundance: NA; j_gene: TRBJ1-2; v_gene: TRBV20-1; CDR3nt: TGCAGTGCTACTGGGCAGGGGATTTACTATGGCTACACCTTC; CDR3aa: CSATGQGIYYGYTF
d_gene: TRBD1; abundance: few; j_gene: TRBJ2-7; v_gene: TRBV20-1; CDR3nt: TGCAGTGCCCACAAAGGGGGCAACCCCTACGAGCAGTACTTC; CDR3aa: CSAHKGGNPYEQYF
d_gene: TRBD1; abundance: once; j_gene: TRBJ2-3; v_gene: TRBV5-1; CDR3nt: TGCGCCAGCAGCCGAATGGACAGGGGGTTTCCAGATACGCAGTATTTT; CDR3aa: CASSRMDRGFPDTQYF
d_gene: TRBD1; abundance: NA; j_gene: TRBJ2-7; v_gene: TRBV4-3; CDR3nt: TGCGCCAGCAGCCAAGGCAGGGGGACAGGGGACGCAGGTTCCTACGAGCAGTACTTC; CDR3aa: CASSQGRGTGDAGSYEQYF
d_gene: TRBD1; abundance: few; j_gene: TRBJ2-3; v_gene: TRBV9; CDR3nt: TGTGCCAGCAGCTCGGGGACAGGGGCTAGCACAGATACGCAGTATTTT; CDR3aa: CASSSGTGASTDTQYF
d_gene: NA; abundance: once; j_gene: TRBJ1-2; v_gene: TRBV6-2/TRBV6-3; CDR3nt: TGTGCCGGCAGTTACTCGTCTCGGGAAAGGGACTATGGCTACACCTTC; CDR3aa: CAGSYSSRERDYGYTF
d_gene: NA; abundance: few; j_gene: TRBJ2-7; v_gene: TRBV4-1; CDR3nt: TGCGCCAGCAGCCGAGAGGGCAGGACCTACGAGCAGTACTTC; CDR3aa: CASSREGRTYEQYF
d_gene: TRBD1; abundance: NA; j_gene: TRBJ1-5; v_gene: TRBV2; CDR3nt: TGTGCCAGCCGAAACAGGGGACTGGACCAGCCCCAGCATTTT; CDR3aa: CASRNRGLDQPQHF
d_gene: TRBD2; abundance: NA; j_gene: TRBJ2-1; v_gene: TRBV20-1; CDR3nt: TGCAGTGCCAAGACTAGCGGGAGGACTTACAATGAGCAGTTCTTC; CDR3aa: CSAKTSGRTYNEQFF
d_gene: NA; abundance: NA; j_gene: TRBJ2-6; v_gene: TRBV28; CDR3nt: TGTGCCAGCAGTGGGGGTGTCTCTGGGGCCAACGTCCCGACTTTC; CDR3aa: CASSGGVSGANVPTF
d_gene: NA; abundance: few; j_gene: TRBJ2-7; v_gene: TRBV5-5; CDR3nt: TGTGCCAGCAGCTTGGGTGGAGACCCCTCGTACTTC; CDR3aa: CASSLGGDPSYF
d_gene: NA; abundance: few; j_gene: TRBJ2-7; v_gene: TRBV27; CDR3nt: TGTGCCAGCAGTTTAGCGGGATCTTCTTCCTACGAGCAGTACTTC; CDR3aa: CASSLAGSSSYEQYF
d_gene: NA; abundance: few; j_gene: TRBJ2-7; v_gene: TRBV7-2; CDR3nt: TGTGCCAGCAGCTCCGACGTGTTGAGGGCGGGGATCGACGAGCAGTACTTC; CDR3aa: CASSSDVLRAGIDEQYF
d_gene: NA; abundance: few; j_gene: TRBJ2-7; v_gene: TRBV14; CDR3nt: TGTGCCAGCAGCCAAGTGATGGGGCGCAGCGAGCAGTACTTC; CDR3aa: CASSQVMGRSEQYF
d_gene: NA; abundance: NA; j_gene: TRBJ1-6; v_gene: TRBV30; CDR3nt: TGTGCCGAAGAAGGACCTAATTCACCCCTCCACTTT; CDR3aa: CAEEGPNSPLHF